These 11 T cell receptor beta chains came from one sample sequenced in a study of blood T cell repertoires in COVID-19. Sequenced by immunoSEQ multiplex PCR; TCRdb stores in-frame clones only, minus some. Of 110,000 to 150,000 clones listed, 65% to 90% are singletons. Source material: peripheral blood. These receptor sequences come from a middle-aged man with acute or convalescent COVID-19.

The chain links TRBV19 to TRBJ2-7; 10 nucleotides match TRBD1. This CDR3 spans 16 amino acids. The V gene end was trimmed by 1 base and the J gene end by 2 bases; junction bases not matched to a gene: 5. The V gene's germline CDR1 is LNHDA and CDR2 SQIVND (reference sequence). CDR3 amino acids: CASSIVGGQGTYEQYF. CDR3 DNA: TGTGCCAGTAGTATAGTGGGGGGACAGGGGACCTACGAGCAGTACTTC.

The J gene is TRBJ2-2, the V gene TRBV5-4, with D possibly matching TRBD2 (5 bases). The CDR3 runs 16 residues. The V gene lost 4 bases and the J gene lost 3 bases, with 16 bases spanning the gap. CDR1 is SGHNT and CDR2 is YYREEE in the germline V gene (reference sequence). The CDR3: CASSPRLGGDTGELFF. The CDR3 coding sequence is TGTGCCAGCAGCCCTAGACTTGGAGGCGACACCGGGGAGCTGTTTTTT.

The chain combines TRBV6-5 with TRBJ2-7, with 9 nucleotides matching TRBD1. Germline-derived CDR1 and CDR2 are MNHEY and SVGAGI. This CDR3 is 15 amino acids long. Unmatched junction bases numbered 10, after V lost 4 bases and J lost 6 bases. The CDR3 protein is CASSLRWDRAFEQYF. The CDR3, as DNA: TGTGCCAGCAGTTTACGCTGGGACAGGGCTTTCGAGCAGTACTTC.

V and J are TRBV6-4 and TRBJ2-1, with D perhaps TRBD1 (6 bases). V was shortened by 4 bases and J by 8 bases, with 18 bases between the two germline ends. The length of the CDR3 is 15 residues. Germline loops: CDR1 MRHNA, CDR2 SNTAGT. The CDR3 DNA follows: TGTGCCAGCAGTGTTGGGGCTATTGGGGGCTATGAGCAGTTCTTC. It encodes CASSVGAIGGYEQFF.

The V call is TRBV2, the J call TRBJ1-1, with D maybe TRBD1 (6 bases). Germline CDR1 and CDR2: SNHLY and FYNNEI. V lost 4 bases, J lost 1 base, and 13 bases lay in between. CDR3 length: 15 residues. CDR3 residues: CASSVRQGTNTEAFF. The CDR3 region has the DNA TGTGCCAGCAGTGTAAGGCAGGGGACGAACACTGAAGCTTTCTTT.

There are a few counts of this clone. This sequence joins TRBV19 and TRBJ1-1; 10 nucleotides match TRBD1. Germline CDR1 is LNHDA and CDR2 is SQIVND (reference sequence). V lost 3 bases and J lost 4; bases outside the gene matches: 8. CDR3 size: 16 residues. The CDR3 loop reads CASSISTGQGVTEAFF. Written as DNA, the CDR3 is TGTGCCAGTAGTATTAGTACTGGACAGGGGGTCACTGAAGCTTTCTTT.

The chain is built from TRBV13 and TRBJ2-7; TRBD2 is a possible D gene (6 bases). Germline V CDR1 and CDR2: PRHDT, FYEKMQ (reference sequence). The CDR3 totals 14 residues. Trimming left V 5 bases short and J 3 bases short, with 14 bases between. The CDR3 DNA reads as TGTGCCAGCAGCGACCGGGACTGGGGCTACGAGCAGTACTTC. Translated, it gives CASSDRDWGYEQYF.

The chain carries TRBV3-1 (or the pseudogene TRBV3-2) and TRBJ2-1; perhaps TRBD2 as D (6 bases). Germline CDR1 reads LGHDT; CDR2 reads YNNKEL (reference sequence). CDR3 size: 17 residues. Trimming pared 1 base from V and 7 bases from J, leaving 20 bases between. Here the CDR3 reads CASSQVFGGTGKNEQFF. DNA for the CDR3: TGTGCCAGCAGCCAAGTTTTTGGAGGGACGGGGAAAAATGAGCAGTTCTTC.

The chain couples TRBV11-2 to TRBJ2-1, with 13 positions matching TRBD2. The CDR3 runs 15 residues. V was clipped by 5 bases and J by 7 bases; unmatched bases: 5. CDR1 SGHAT and CDR2 FQNNGV come from the germline V gene. In DNA form, the CDR3 reads TGTGCCAGCAGCCCTTGGACTAGCGGGAGAAATGAGCAGTTCTTC. This encodes CASSPWTSGRNEQFF.

The chain is built from TRBV4-1 and TRBJ1-6; 8 bases agree with TRBD1. Germline lookup yields CDR1 MGHRA and CDR2 YSYEKL. V shed 4 bases and J 10 bases; nucleotides not matched to a gene: 9. The CDR3 totals 15 residues. The CDR3 nucleotides read TGCGCCAGCAGCCCCCGGACAGGGAGTGTGTCACCCCTCCACTTT. Its protein is CASSPRTGSVSPLHF.

This clone was detected only a few times. The chain is built from TRBV5-1 and TRBJ2-1, with 10 bases fitting TRBD2. Germline CDR1 and CDR2: SGHRS and YFSETQ. Trimming cost V 1 base and J 5 bases; bases outside gene matches: 3. This CDR3 spans 15 amino acids. The CDR3 nucleotides read TGCGCCAGCAGCTTGCCGGGACTAGCGAACAATGAGCAGTTCTTC. Its protein is CASSLPGLANNEQFF.